This entry describes one TCR beta chain. Its specific antigen is unknown. Per-base qualities were not stored, and no clone one base away is much larger. The data derive from a study of CD8 T cells in Susac syndrome (dated by TCRdb to between 2017 and 2020). Background for the entire study: The study used repertoire sequencing to test whether antigen drove CD8+ T cell activation and differentiation in Susac syndrome. The clonality of the CD8+ T cell repertoire was compared across more than 9 healthy donors, about 14 Susac syndrome patients and about 16 multiple sclerosis patients.

Trimming costs V 2 bases and J 4 bases, and their ends lie 8 bases apart. The CDR3 has 13 amino acids, counting the end cysteine and phenylalanine. Only the CDR3 region is kept as DNA, spanning 39 bases read in frame from base 1. The germline V gene encodes CDR1 MDHEN and CDR2 SYDVKM. High-throughput TCR beta sequencing profiled peripheral blood CD8+ and CD4+ T cells from healthy donors, Susac syndrome patients and multiple sclerosis patients. The multiple sclerosis controls were treatment-naive patients whose relapsing-remitting disease, either stable or active, fulfilled the revised McDonald criteria. Bulk CD8+ and CD4+ T cells were purified by magnetic negative isolation, whereas CD8+ TEMRA cells were enriched by FACS. Blood was collected in EDTA tubes and processed within 24 hours, with PBMCs isolated through density gradient centrifugation. PBMCs intended for TCR sequencing were cryopreserved in liquid nitrogen and were subsequently thawed in a 37 degrees C water bath. The sorted or isolated CD4+, CD8+ and CD8+ TEMRA cells had a purity of 90% or higher.

RNA was extracted using the RNeasy kit, and about 0.5 to 1 ug of the RNA was reverse transcribed with random hexamers. The immunoSEQ multiplex PCR assay, which covers 54 Vbeta and 13 Jbeta segments, was used to amplify TCR beta CDR3 regions. To correct PCR amplification bias, a synthetic template baseline was used for both primer optimization and computational correction. The paper's processing steps were these. Reads were annotated to V, D and J genes according to IMGT and were analyzed with immunoSEQ Analyzer, with only productive sequences retained. Clonality was computed as one minus Shannon entropy normalized by log2 of the number of productive unique sequences. Public and private clones were assessed among the 100 most prevalent clones of each patient and control. A clone was defined as Susac-specific if it was absent from the healthy and MS cohorts, from over 1,000 published viral clones and from other ImmuneACCESS disease sequences. The public reads were reanalyzed by TCRdb: fastp trimming at Q25, MiXCR alignment, in-frame beta chains only. Each entry is one CDR3 protein sequence, shown with its most common DNA and genes. These V and J calls originate from TCRdb's pipeline instead of the authors' own analysis. Here the sample has some 260,000 distinct CDR3 sequences; roughly 84% occur a single time. The top ten hold over 0.095% of the sample.

Study-wide conclusions, independent of this receptor: The study acknowledged that relatively few individuals were included in the TCR sequencing and HLA analysis.

The rearrangement joined TRBV28 to TRBJ2-5; the D gene identity is not certain. This clonotype was obtained from a human donor with multiple sclerosis. Sequenced sample: CD8+ T cells from PBMCs. In nucleotide form, the sequence is TGTGCCAGCAGTTTAGGGTCAGTAGAGACCCAGTACTTC. It translates to CASSLGSVETQYF. Reference TRBV28 and TRBJ2-5 proteins supply the regions before and after the CDR3; the full variable domain is: DVKVTQSSRYLVKRTGEKVFLECVQDMDHENMFWYRQDPGLGLRLIYFSYDVKMKEKGDIPEGYSVSREKKERFSLILESASTNQTSMYLCASSLGSVETQYFGPGTRLLVL.